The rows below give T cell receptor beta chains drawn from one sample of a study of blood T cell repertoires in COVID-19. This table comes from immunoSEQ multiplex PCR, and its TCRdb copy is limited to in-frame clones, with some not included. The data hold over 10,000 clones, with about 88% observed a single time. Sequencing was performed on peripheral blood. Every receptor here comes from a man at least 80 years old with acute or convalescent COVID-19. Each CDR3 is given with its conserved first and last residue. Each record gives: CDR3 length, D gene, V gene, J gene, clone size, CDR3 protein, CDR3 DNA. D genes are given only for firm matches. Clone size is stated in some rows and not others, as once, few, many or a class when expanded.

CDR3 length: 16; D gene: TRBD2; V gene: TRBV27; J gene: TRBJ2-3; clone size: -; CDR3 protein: CASSLGPRGGKNTQYF; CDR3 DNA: TGTGCCAGCAGTTTAGGGCCCCGGGGGGGAAAAAATACGCAGTATTTT
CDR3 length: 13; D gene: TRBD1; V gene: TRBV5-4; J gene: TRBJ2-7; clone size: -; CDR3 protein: CASSLWDSLEQYF; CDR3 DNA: TGTGCCAGCAGCCTTTGGGACAGCCTAGAGCAGTACTTC
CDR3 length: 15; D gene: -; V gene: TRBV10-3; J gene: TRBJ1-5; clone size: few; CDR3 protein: CAISESKGGNQPQHF; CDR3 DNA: TGTGCCATCAGTGAGTCGAAGGGGGGCAATCAGCCCCAGCATTTT
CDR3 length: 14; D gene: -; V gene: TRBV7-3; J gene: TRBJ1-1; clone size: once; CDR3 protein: CASSGAAGAAEAFF; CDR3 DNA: TGTGCCAGCAGCGGTGCCGCGGGGGCGGCTGAAGCTTTCTTT
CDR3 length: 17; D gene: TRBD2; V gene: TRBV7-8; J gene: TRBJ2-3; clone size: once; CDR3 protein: CASSLRLAGSSTDTQYF; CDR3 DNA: TGTGCCAGCAGCTTGCGACTAGCGGGGTCTAGCACAGATACGCAGTATTTT
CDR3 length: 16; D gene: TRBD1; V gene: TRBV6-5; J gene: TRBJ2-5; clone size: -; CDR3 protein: CASSSRWDRRPKTQYF; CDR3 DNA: TGTGCCAGCAGTTCAAGATGGGACAGGCGGCCCAAGACCCAGTACTTC
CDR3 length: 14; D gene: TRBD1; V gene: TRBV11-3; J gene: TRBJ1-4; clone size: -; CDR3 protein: CASSQGQGGEKLFF; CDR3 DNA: TGTGCCAGCAGCCAGGGACAGGGTGGCGAAAAACTGTTTTTT
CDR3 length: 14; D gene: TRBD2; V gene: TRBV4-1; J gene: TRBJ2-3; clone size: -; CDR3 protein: CASSQVRGGDTQYF; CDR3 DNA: TGCGCCAGCAGCCAAGTACGGGGGGGGGATACGCAGTATTTT
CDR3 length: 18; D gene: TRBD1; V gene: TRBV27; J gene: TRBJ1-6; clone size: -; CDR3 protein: CASSLQPPGQSYNSPLHF; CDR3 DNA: TGTGCCAGCAGTTTACAGCCCCCGGGACAGTCTTATAATTCACCCCTCCACTTT
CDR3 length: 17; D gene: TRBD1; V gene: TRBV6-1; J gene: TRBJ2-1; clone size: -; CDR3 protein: CASSESDGGQGDDEQFF; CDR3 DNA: TGTGCCAGCAGTGAATCGGATGGGGGACAGGGTGATGATGAGCAGTTCTTC
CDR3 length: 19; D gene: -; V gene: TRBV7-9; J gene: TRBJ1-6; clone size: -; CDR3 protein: CASSPLPGAQGGNRSPLHF; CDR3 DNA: TGTGCCAGCAGCCCCCTGCCCGGGGCCCAAGGAGGGAATCGGTCACCCCTCCACTTT
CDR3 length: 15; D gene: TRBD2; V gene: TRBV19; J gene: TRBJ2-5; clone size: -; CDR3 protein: CASSIEGLAQETQYF; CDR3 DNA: TGTGCCAGTAGTATAGAAGGACTAGCCCAAGAGACCCAGTACTTC
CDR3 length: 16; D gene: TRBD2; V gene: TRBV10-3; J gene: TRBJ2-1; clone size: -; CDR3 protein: CAISESTSGNIDEQFF; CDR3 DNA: TGTGCCATCAGTGAGTCGACTAGCGGGAATATAGATGAGCAGTTCTTC
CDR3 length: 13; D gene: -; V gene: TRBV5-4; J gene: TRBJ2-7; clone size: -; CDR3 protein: CATKPMTGYEQYF; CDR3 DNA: TGTGCCACCAAACCTATGACAGGCTACGAGCAGTACTTC
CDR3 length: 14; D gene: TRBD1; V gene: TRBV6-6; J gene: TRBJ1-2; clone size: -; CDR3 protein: CATLGTATNYGYTF; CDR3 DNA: TGTGCCACCTTAGGGACAGCTACTAACTATGGCTACACCTTC
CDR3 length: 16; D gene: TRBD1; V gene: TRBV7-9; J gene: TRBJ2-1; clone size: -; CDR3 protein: CASSLGGQGIRNEQFF; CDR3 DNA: TGTGCCAGCAGCTTAGGGGGACAGGGGATACGCAATGAGCAGTTCTTC
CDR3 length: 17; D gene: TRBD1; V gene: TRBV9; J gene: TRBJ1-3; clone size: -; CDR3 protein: CASSGEGGQGTGNTIYF; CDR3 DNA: TGTGCCAGCAGCGGGGAAGGGGGACAGGGGACCGGAAACACCATATATTTT
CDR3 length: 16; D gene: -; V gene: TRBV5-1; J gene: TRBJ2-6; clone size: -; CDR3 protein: CASSLATGTGANVLTF; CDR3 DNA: TGCGCCAGCAGCTTGGCCACGGGGACTGGGGCCAACGTCCTGACTTTC
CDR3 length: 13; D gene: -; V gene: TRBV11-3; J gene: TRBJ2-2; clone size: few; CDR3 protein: CASSPGGAGELFF; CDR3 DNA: TGTGCCAGCAGCCCCGGAGGGGCCGGGGAGCTGTTTTTT
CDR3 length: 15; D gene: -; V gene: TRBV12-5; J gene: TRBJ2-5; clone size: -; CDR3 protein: CASGFRDYYQETQYF; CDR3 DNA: TGTGCTAGTGGTTTCCGAGACTACTACCAAGAGACCCAGTACTTC
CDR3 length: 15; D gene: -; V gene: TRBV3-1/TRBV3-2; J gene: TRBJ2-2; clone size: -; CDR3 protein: CASSQDLERTGELFF; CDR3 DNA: TGTGCCAGCAGCCAAGATTTGGAGAGAACCGGGGAGCTGTTTTTT
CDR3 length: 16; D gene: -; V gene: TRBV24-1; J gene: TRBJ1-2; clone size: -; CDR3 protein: CATSDSTGPSVRGYTF; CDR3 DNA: TGTGCCACCAGTGATTCTACAGGGCCATCGGTTAGGGGCTACACCTTC
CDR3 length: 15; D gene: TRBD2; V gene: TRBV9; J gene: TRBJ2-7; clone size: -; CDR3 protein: CASSRGTSESYEQYF; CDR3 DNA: TGTGCCAGCAGCCGAGGGACTAGCGAGTCCTACGAGCAGTACTTC
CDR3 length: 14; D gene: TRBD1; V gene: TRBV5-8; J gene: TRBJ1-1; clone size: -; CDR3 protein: CASRKQGAAVEAFF; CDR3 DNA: TGTGCCAGCAGAAAACAGGGGGCGGCAGTTGAAGCTTTCTTT
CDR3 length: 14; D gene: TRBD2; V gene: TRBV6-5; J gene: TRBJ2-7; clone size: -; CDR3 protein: CASSYDGTRTEQYF; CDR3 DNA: TGTGCCAGCAGTTACGACGGGACTAGAACAGAGCAGTACTTC
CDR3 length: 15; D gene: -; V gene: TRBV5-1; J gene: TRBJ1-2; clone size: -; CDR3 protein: CASSLLGSQDYGYTF; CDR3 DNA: TGCGCCAGCAGCTTGTTAGGCAGCCAGGATTATGGCTACACCTTC
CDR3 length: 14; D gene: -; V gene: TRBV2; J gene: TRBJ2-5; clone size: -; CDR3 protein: CASREGETQETQYF; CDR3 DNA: TGTGCCAGCAGAGAGGGGGAGACCCAAGAGACCCAGTACTTC
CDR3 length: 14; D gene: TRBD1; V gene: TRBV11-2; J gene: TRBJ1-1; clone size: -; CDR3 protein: CASIRTRGDTEAFF; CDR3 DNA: TGTGCCAGCATCCGCACCAGGGGGGACACTGAAGCTTTCTTT
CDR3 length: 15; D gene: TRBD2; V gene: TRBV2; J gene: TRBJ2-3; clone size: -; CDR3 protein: CASSEAGGRADTQYF; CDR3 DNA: TGTGCCAGCAGTGAGGCGGGGGGTAGGGCAGATACGCAGTATTTT
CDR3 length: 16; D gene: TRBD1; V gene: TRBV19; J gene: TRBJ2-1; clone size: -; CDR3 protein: CASSTPDRGLVNEQFF; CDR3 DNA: TGTGCCAGTAGTACCCCGGACAGGGGCCTCGTCAATGAGCAGTTCTTC
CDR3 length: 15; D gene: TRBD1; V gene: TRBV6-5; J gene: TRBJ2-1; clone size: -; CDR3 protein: CASSPDRAHYNEQFF; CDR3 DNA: TGTGCCAGCAGTCCCGACAGGGCTCACTACAATGAGCAGTTCTTC
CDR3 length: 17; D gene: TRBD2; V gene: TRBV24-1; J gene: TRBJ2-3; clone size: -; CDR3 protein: CATSDSAGTTYTDTQYF; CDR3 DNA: TGTGCCACCAGTGACTCCGCCGGGACTACCTACACAGATACGCAGTATTTT